Reported below is one T cell receptor beta chain. Its antigen is still unknown. The sample comes from a study of cytomegalovirus exposure and HLA in healthy donors. Overall study: The study placed 70% to 85% of its 350 to 450 genotyped donors in the Caucasian-associated ancestry cluster. General study results and limits: Apart from CMV serostatus, no immune exposure information was available.

V lost 6 bases and J 0 bases, leaving 12 bases between the germline ends. Germline CDR1 MNHNS, CDR2 SASEGT. This CDR3 comprises 15 residues. Those who donated were healthy bone marrow donors. Though nominally healthy at sampling, donors likely had unrecorded immune exposures. The primer mix had 60 Vbeta and 13 Jbeta primers. Only in-frame clones appear in the TCRdb table, and some are missing; sequencing was by immunoSEQ multiplex PCR. The data contain approximately 100,000 clones, around two thirds of them singletons. This TCR was recovered from a man younger than 45 in good health and CMV-seropositive. The sequencing input was PBMCs. The V gene is TRBV6-1, the J gene TRBJ1-5; D may be TRBD1 (6 bases). The CDR3 loop is CASSPSRGSNQPQHF. In nucleotides, the CDR3 is TGTGCCAGCAGCCCCAGCAGGGGTAGCAATCAGCCCCAGCATTTT.